These T cell receptor beta chains were read from a single sample in a study of cytomegalovirus exposure and HLA in healthy donors. The method was immunoSEQ multiplex PCR; TCRdb's version includes in-frame clones alone and lacks a portion of them. The table shows about 170,000 clones, with roughly 70% occurring only once. Specimen: PBMCs. The receptor source for this set is a man aged 35 to 55 in good health and CMV-seropositive. The CDR3 runs from the conserved cysteine through the conserved F or W. The D gene is left open where the match is weak. Expanded clones get a size class; other rows say once, few or many, or leave the size out.

TRBV18,.,TRBJ1-1,.,14,TGTGCCAGCTCACCACCAGGGGAAGGACCTGAAGCTTTCTTT,CASSPPGEGPEAFF
TRBV6-5,TRBD1,TRBJ1-2,.,14,TGTGCCAGCAGAGACGACAGGGGGTTCTATGGCTACACCTTC,CASRDDRGFYGYTF
TRBV7-2,.,TRBJ1-1,.,19,TGTGCCAGCAGCTTAAATAGGGCAGGCCGGGGGGTTAACACTACTGAAGCTTTCTTT,CASSLNRAGRGVNTTEAFF
TRBV7-3,.,TRBJ1-1,.,15,TGTGCCAGCAGCTCAAAGACCGGACAGCCCTCTGAAGCTTTCTTT,CASSSKTGQPSEAFF
TRBV11-1,TRBD1,TRBJ2-5,once,15,TGTGCCAGCAGCTTTCCCAGGGGGCAGGGAGAGACCCAGTACTTC,CASSFPRGQGETQYF
TRBV25-1,.,TRBJ2-2,few,15,TGTGCCAGCAGTGAAACAGGCGGTTACACCGGGGAGCTGTTTTTT,CASSETGGYTGELFF
TRBV27,TRBD1,TRBJ2-1,.,14,TGTGCCAGCAGTCCCGGGACAGTCTACAATGAGCAGTTCTTC,CASSPGTVYNEQFF
TRBV19,.,TRBJ2-1,.,12,TGTGCCAGTAGGACTGGAGGGGATGAGCAGTTCTTC,CASRTGGDEQFF
TRBV6-5,.,TRBJ1-1,.,14,TGTGCCAGCAGGTACCCAGGGGAGGGCACTGAAGCTTTCTTT,CASRYPGEGTEAFF
TRBV29-1,.,TRBJ2-2,.,13,TGCAGCGTTGACGCAGGGTCCACCGGGGAGCTGTTTTTT,CSVDAGSTGELFF
TRBV19,.,TRBJ1-5,.,13,TGTGCCAGTAAGGGAGTTGGGGGGCAGCCCCAGCATTTT,CASKGVGGQPQHF
TRBV6-6,.,TRBJ1-2,few,15,TGTGCCAGCAGTTACTCGAATGGGGGCGCGGGTGGCTACACCTTC,CASSYSNGGAGGYTF
TRBV6-5,.,TRBJ1-5,few,13,TGTGCCAGCAGCCGGTTACTCAATCAGCCCCAGCATTTT,CASSRLLNQPQHF
TRBV6-1,TRBD1,TRBJ2-5,.,15,TGTGCCAGCAGCAAACACGACAGGGGCAGGGAGACCCAGTACTTC,CASSKHDRGRETQYF
TRBV29-1,.,TRBJ2-3,few,15,TGCAGCGTCCTGACTTCGGGTTTCGGCACAGATACGCAGTATTTT,CSVLTSGFGTDTQYF
TRBV6-5,TRBD2,TRBJ2-3,few,16,TGTGCCAGCAGTTATGTCGGACTAGCGGGGTGGGATACGCAGTATTTT,CASSYVGLAGWDTQYF
TRBV14,TRBD1,TRBJ1-1,.,14,TGTGCCAGCAGCCAGGACAGGGGGGGGACTGAAGCTTTCTTT,CASSQDRGGTEAFF
TRBV5-4,.,TRBJ1-2,.,17,TGTGCCAGCAGCTTGGCAGGTTCTCACCCAGGAGGCTATGGCTACACCTTC,CASSLAGSHPGGYGYTF
TRBV20-1,.,TRBJ1-1,.,10,TGCAGTTTCCTACAGGGTGGGGCTTTCTTT,CSFLQGGAFF
TRBV10-3,TRBD1,TRBJ2-1,.,13,TGTGCCATCACCTCGGACAGGGAGAGTGAGCAGTTCTTC,CAITSDRESEQFF
TRBV27,.,TRBJ1-2,.,13,TGTGCCAGCAGTTTAGGACAGAGCTATGGCTACACCTTC,CASSLGQSYGYTF
TRBV7-2,.,TRBJ2-7,few,13,TGTGCCAGCAGCTTAGGGACAGTCTACGAGCAGTACTTC,CASSLGTVYEQYF
TRBV6-5,.,TRBJ2-7,few,14,TGTGCCAGCAGTTCCGGGGGTCGGGGCTACGAGCAGTACTTC,CASSSGGRGYEQYF
TRBV13,.,TRBJ1-4,.,16,TGTGCCAGCAGCTCCAAACAAACAGGTCTGCGGGAAAAACTGTTTTTT,CASSSKQTGLREKLFF
TRBV29-1,TRBD1,TRBJ2-5,.,12,TGCAGCGTCGACGGACAGGGGAAGACCCAGTACTTC,CSVDGQGKTQYF
TRBV6-5,.,TRBJ2-7,.,12,TGTGCCAGCAGTCCCTCAGGGTACGAGCAGTACTTC,CASSPSGYEQYF
TRBV5-1,.,TRBJ2-2,few,14,TGCGCCAGCAGCGGAAACAGGGTGATGGGGGAGCTGTTTTTT,CASSGNRVMGELFF
TRBV7-3,.,TRBJ2-7,.,14,TGTGCCAGCAGCTTAATGGGACCGGGGGACGAGCAGTACTTC,CASSLMGPGDEQYF
TRBV6-1,TRBD2,TRBJ2-7,.,15,TGTGCCAGCAGTGAATCAGGACTAGTGTCCTACGAGCAGTACTTC,CASSESGLVSYEQYF
TRBV30,.,TRBJ1-2,.,12,TGTGCCTGGAGTGCTCGTATCTATGGCTACACCTTC,CAWSARIYGYTF
TRBV7-2,TRBD2,TRBJ2-7,.,16,TGTGCCAGCAGTATCAGGGCCAGCGGGGGATCCTACGAGCAGTACTTC,CASSIRASGGSYEQYF
TRBV6-5,.,TRBJ1-2,once,13,TGTGCCAGCATCGGGGGTCGCGGCTATGGCTACACCTTC,CASIGGRGYGYTF
TRBV10-3,.,TRBJ1-4,.,13,TGTGCCAGCAGACAGGATGATAATGAAAAACTGTTTTTT,CASRQDDNEKLFF
TRBV7-9,.,TRBJ2-1,.,13,TGTGCCAGCAGCTTAACGGGGATGAGTGAGCAGTTCTTC,CASSLTGMSEQFF
TRBV7-3,.,TRBJ2-5,.,13,TGTGCCAGCAGCTTTGGCCTTCAAGAGACCCAGTACTTC,CASSFGLQETQYF
TRBV15,TRBD2,TRBJ2-7,.,16,TGTGCCACCAGCCGACGACGGGGGGTTCGCTCCTACGAGCAGTACTTC,CATSRRRGVRSYEQYF
TRBV6-5,TRBD2,TRBJ2-7,.,15,TGTGCCAGCAGTTACTTTATGGGGGAGGGTTTCGAGCAGTACTTC,CASSYFMGEGFEQYF
TRBV6-5,.,TRBJ1-1,.,15,TGTGCCAGCAGAAGGCCGAACAGAGAGAACACTGAAGCTTTCTTT,CASRRPNRENTEAFF
TRBV4-2,.,TRBJ2-5,.,16,TGTGCCAGCAGCCAAGATCTGCAGGTCTGGGTGGAGACCCAGTACTTC,CASSQDLQVWVETQYF
TRBV5-1,TRBD1,TRBJ2-1,once,16,TGCGCCAGCAGCTTTGACCGACAGGGGGCTAGGGATGAGCAGTTCTTC,CASSFDRQGARDEQFF
TRBV6-1,.,TRBJ2-2,.,13,TGTGCCAGCATTGGCGGTGCCACCGGGGAGCTGTTTTTT,CASIGGATGELFF
TRBV5-6,.,TRBJ2-7,.,16,TGTGCCAGCACCCCGGGGGGCCGGGACGAACCCTACGAGCAGTACTTC,CASTPGGRDEPYEQYF
TRBV7-9,TRBD1,TRBJ2-3,.,16,TGTGCCAGCAGCTTATCAAGGGACAGAATCACAGATACGCAGTATTTT,CASSLSRDRITDTQYF
TRBV7-9,.,TRBJ2-2,.,15,TGTGCCAGCAGCCCCCCCGGGGGTAAGATCGGGGAGCTGTTTTTT,CASSPPGGKIGELFF
TRBV5-1,.,TRBJ2-3,.,14,TGCGCCAGCACCGGAGGATCTATCACAGATACGCAGTATTTT,CASTGGSITDTQYF
TRBV7-2,TRBD2,TRBJ2-1,.,15,TGTGCCAGCAGCTCTCGGGCTAGCGGGGGGGCCGGGCAGTTCTTC,CASSSRASGGAGQFF
TRBV5-4,.,TRBJ2-7,few,12,TGTGCCAGCAGCTCTATAGCGACCGAGCAGTACTTC,CASSSIATEQYF
TRBV7-3,.,TRBJ1-1,.,13,TGTGCCAGCATGAAACGGACTAACACTGAAGCTTTCTTT,CASMKRTNTEAFF
TRBV6-5,.,TRBJ2-7,.,15,TGTGCCAGCAGCCCGGGACACGAAAATTCCTACGAGCAGTACTTC,CASSPGHENSYEQYF
TRBV7-2,TRBD2,TRBJ2-4,.,16,TGTGCCAGCAGCTTAGTGCCGGGAGGTGCCAAAAACATTCAGTACTTC,CASSLVPGGAKNIQYF
TRBV5-6,.,TRBJ1-4,.,16,TGTGCCAGCAGCTTGGCTACCGGGACATCGGATGAAAAACTGTTTTTT,CASSLATGTSDEKLFF
TRBV15,.,TRBJ1-5,.,16,TGTGCCACCAGCAGAGGTGGTTCCAGGGGAAATCAGCCCCAGCATTTT,CATSRGGSRGNQPQHF
TRBV9,TRBD1,TRBJ2-7,.,14,TGTGCCAGCAGCGAAGGGACAGAATACTACGAGCAGTACTTC,CASSEGTEYYEQYF